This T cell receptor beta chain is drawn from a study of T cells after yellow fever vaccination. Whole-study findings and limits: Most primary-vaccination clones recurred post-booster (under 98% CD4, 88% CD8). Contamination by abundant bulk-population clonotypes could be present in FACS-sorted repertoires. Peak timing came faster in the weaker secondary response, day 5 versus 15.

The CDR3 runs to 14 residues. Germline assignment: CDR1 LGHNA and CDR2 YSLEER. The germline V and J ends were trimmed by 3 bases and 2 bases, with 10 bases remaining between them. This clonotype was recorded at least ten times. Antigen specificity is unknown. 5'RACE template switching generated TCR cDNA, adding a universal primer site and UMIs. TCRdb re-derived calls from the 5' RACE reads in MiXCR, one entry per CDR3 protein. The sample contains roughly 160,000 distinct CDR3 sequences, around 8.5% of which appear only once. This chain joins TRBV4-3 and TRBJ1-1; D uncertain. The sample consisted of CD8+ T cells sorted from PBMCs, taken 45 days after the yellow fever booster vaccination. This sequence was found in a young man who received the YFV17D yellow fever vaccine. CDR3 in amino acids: CASSHGGRNTEAFF. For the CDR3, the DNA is TGCGCCAGCAGCCATGGAGGGCGAAACACTGAAGCTTTCTTT.